Shown below are 23 T cell receptor beta chains from a single sample sequenced in a study of blood T cell repertoires in COVID-19. Generated by immunoSEQ multiplex PCR, the TCRdb table keeps only in-frame clones and is missing some. Found here are some 290,000 clones, around 90% of them singletons; the top ten hold roughly 2.2%. Material for sequencing was peripheral blood. The receptor set was obtained from a woman aged 45-59 years who had recovered from COVID-19.

This clone has a count of ten or more. The chain employs TRBV9 and TRBJ2-5; TRBD2 matches at 8 bases. The V gene's germline CDR1 is SGDLS and CDR2 YYNGEE. J was trimmed by 0 bases and V by 4 bases; bases with no gene match: 14. The CDR3 loop spans 18 amino acids. Here the CDR3 reads CASSSGPSGGPYQETQYF. Here the CDR3 DNA reads TGTGCCAGCAGCTCCGGCCCAAGCGGGGGTCCGTACCAAGAGACCCAGTACTTC. The full variable domain, in which reference TRBV9 and TRBJ2-5 provide the parts outside the CDR3, is DSGVTQTPKHLITATGQRVTLRCSPRSGDLSVYWYQQSLDQGLQFLIQYYNGEERAKGNILERFSAQQFPDLHSELNLSSLELGDSALYFCASSSGPSGGPYQETQYFGPGTRLLVL.

This clone appeared a few times. This chain joins TRBV19 and TRBJ1-1, with 10 positions matching TRBD1. The germline V gene encodes CDR1 LNHDA and CDR2 SQIVND (reference sequence). CDR3 size: 14 residues. V lost 5 bases to trimming and J lost 8 bases; unmatched junction nucleotides: 8. The CDR3 DNA sequence: TGTGCCAGTAGTTCCCAAACGGGACAGGGGGAAGCTTTCTTT. This encodes CASSSQTGQGEAFF.

The chain links TRBV21-1 to TRBJ2-3; TRBD2 is the table's D call, not checked against the DNA. TRBV21-1 is a pseudogene. The CDR3 is made up of 14 amino acids. As DNA, the CDR3 is TGTGCCAGCAGCAAAGGGACTAGCACAGATACGCAGTATTTT. Protein product: CASSKGTSTDTQYF.

J is TRBJ1-1 and V is TRBV27; D gene uncertain. Germline V gene sequence: CDR1 MNHEY, CDR2 SMNVEV (reference sequence). This CDR3 has 14 residues. Between the trimmed V and J ends, which lost 3 bases and 1 base, there was a span of 9 bases. The CDR3 is CASSFRIANTEAFF. In DNA, the CDR3 is TGTGCCAGCAGTTTCAGGATCGCGAACACTGAAGCTTTCTTT.

The J gene is TRBJ1-2, the V gene TRBV19; D might be TRBD1 (5 bases). Germline CDR1 is LNHDA and CDR2 is SQIVND (reference sequence). This CDR3 region has 15 residues. V lost 3 bases, J lost 2 bases, and 13 bases lay in between. Written as DNA, the CDR3 is TGTGCCAGTAGTATTAGGGCCAGGGTCAACTATGGCTACACCTTC. Its translation: CASSIRARVNYGYTF.

Only a few counts were recorded for this clone. The V gene is TRBV10-1, the J gene TRBJ2-3; TRBD1 matches 8 bases. The CDR3 spans 13 residues. Per germline, CDR1 WNHNN and CDR2 SYGVQD (reference sequence). V lost 10 bases and J lost 2; bases outside the gene matches: 5. CDR3 loop: CAIRTGNTDTQYF. CDR3 coding DNA: TGCGCCATCCGGACAGGGAACACAGATACGCAGTATTTT.

The rearrangement uses TRBV12-3 or TRBV12-4 and TRBJ1-5; D not resolved. The CDR3 is made up of 13 amino acids. V was pared by 2 bases and J by 1 base, with 3 bases between. The CDR3 DNA reads TGTGCCAGCAGTTTAAGCAGCAATCAGCCCCAGCATTTT. This codes for CASSLSSNQPQHF.

The J gene is TRBJ1-1, the V gene TRBV7-8, with D maybe TRBD1 (6 bases). The CDR3 sequence is 15 residues long. Germline lookup yields CDR1 SGHVS and CDR2 FQNEAQ. Between the trimmed V and J ends, which lost 8 bases and 0 bases, there was a span of 16 bases. The CDR3 sequence: CASSGGRGMNTEAFF. The CDR3 region has the DNA TGTGCCAGCTCCGGGGGGAGGGGGATGAACACTGAAGCTTTCTTT.

The chain couples TRBV29-1 to TRBJ1-5, with D uncertain. The length of the CDR3 is 14 residues. Germline values: CDR1 SQVTM, CDR2 ANQGSEA. V was cut by 4 bases and J by 0 bases, with 10 bases left in between. CDR3 sequence: CSVVFLNSNQPQHF. The CDR3 DNA reads as TGCAGCGTTGTTTTTCTTAATAGCAATCAGCCCCAGCATTTT.

The chain joins TRBV5-1 to TRBJ2-3; the match to TRBD1 covers 8 bases. This CDR3 spans 17 amino acids. CDR1 and CDR2 from the germline V gene are SGHRS and YFSETQ. With 3 bases clipped from V and 1 base from J, the junction kept 10 bases outside the gene matches. The chain's CDR3 is CASSYPTGTGRTDTQYF. For the CDR3, the DNA is TGCGCCAGCAGCTACCCGACCGGGACAGGTCGCACAGATACGCAGTATTTT.

In DNA, the CDR3 is TGTGCCAGCAGTCCCCTGGCTGGTTATGGCTACACCTTC. The encoded protein is CASSPLAGYGYTF. The J gene is TRBJ1-2, the V gene TRBV6-2 or TRBV6-3; D is undetermined. CDR1 MNHEY and CDR2 SVGEGT come from the germline V gene. With 5 bases removed from V and 5 bases from J, the gap between germline ends came to 12 bases. The CDR3 covers 13 residues.

The V gene is TRBV10-2, the J gene TRBJ1-6; TRBD1 matches 7 bases. CDR1 and CDR2 from the germline V gene are WSHSY and SAAADI. Unmatched junction bases numbered 11, after V lost 6 bases and J lost 9 bases. CDR3 size: 15 residues. CDR3 sequence (DNA): TGCGCCAGCAGGGGTTCCGGGACAGTATTTTCACCCCTCCACTTT. This encodes CASRGSGTVFSPLHF.

This clone has just one count. CDR3 nucleotides: TGTGCCAGCAACGGACAGGGGGGGACTGAAGCTTTCTTT. Encoded protein: CASNGQGGTEAFF. V usage is TRBV12-3 or TRBV12-4 and J usage is TRBJ1-1, with TRBD1 identical over 10 bases. Germline trimming cut 7 bases from V and 5 bases from J; bases unmatched to any gene: 4. There are 13 residues in the CDR3.

The V gene is TRBV5-4, the J gene TRBJ2-5; a weak D match, TRBD1 (6 bases). In germline, CDR1 is SGHNT, CDR2 YYREEE (reference sequence). V lost 5 bases and J 1 base, leaving 9 bases between the germline ends. The CDR3 sequence is 13 residues long. The CDR3 DNA follows: TGTGCCAGCAGGAAACAGGGCCAAGAGACCCAGTACTTC. Translating gives CASRKQGQETQYF.

This chain connects TRBV15 to TRBJ1-1, with no clear D. The CDR3 contains 15 residues. Trimming pared 0 bases from V and 2 bases from J, leaving 10 bases between. The germline V gene encodes CDR1 LNHNV and CDR2 YYDKDF (reference sequence). CDR3 sequence: CATSRDPRGNTEAFF. Here the CDR3 DNA reads TGTGCCACCAGCAGAGATCCCCGAGGCAACACTGAAGCTTTCTTT.

J is TRBJ1-5 and V is TRBV21-1. TRBV21-1 is a pseudogene. CDR3 length: 16 amino acids. In DNA, the CDR3 is TGTGCCAGCAGCAAATGCGGTCGGGGGGCGCGACAGCCCCAGCATTTT. This gives the protein CASSKCGRGARQPQHF.

The chain combines TRBV4-1 with TRBJ2-7; perhaps TRBD2 as D (5 bases). The CDR3 consists of 16 residues. Trimming left V 1 base short and J 3 bases short, with 16 bases between. The V gene's germline CDR1 is MGHRA and CDR2 YSYEKL. The CDR3 coding sequence is TGCGCCAGCAGCCAAGCCATCCCCGGGGTGAGCTACGAGCAGTACTTC. Amino acid sequence: CASSQAIPGVSYEQYF.

There are a few counts of this clone. The chain joins TRBV5-6 to TRBJ2-4; D may be TRBD1 (6 bases). Deletions cut 2 bases from V and 7 bases from J, with 16 bases between. The CDR3 sequence is 15 residues long. CDR1 and CDR2 (germline): SGHDT, YYEEEE. Here the CDR3 DNA reads TGTGCCAGCAGCTTTTTGGGGGCAGTAGGGAACATTCAGTACTTC. This translates into CASSFLGAVGNIQYF. The full variable domain, its missing parts supplied by reference TRBV5-6 and TRBJ2-4, is DAGVTQSPTHLIKTRGQQVTLRCSPKSGHDTVSWYQQALGQGPQFIFQYYEEEERQRGNFPDRFSGHQFPNYSSELNVNALLLGDSALYLCASSFLGAVGNIQYFGAGTRLSVL.

The chain combines TRBV5-1 with TRBJ2-5; weak D call: TRBD2 (5 bases). The germline V gene encodes CDR1 SGHRS and CDR2 YFSETQ. The ends were cut back, 0 bases at V and 5 bases at J, with 14 bases in the middle. This CDR3 is built from 15 residues. The CDR3 bases are TGCGCCAGCAGCTTGGCCCCGGGGTCCGGCGAGACCCAGTACTTC. Residues: CASSLAPGSGETQYF.

V and J are TRBV27 and TRBJ2-7; 7 bases match TRBD1. Unmatched junction bases numbered 4, after V lost 5 bases and J lost 0 bases. The V gene's germline CDR1 is MNHEY and CDR2 SMNVEV (reference sequence). This CDR3 comprises 14 residues. The CDR3 region has the DNA TGTGCCAGCAGTGTGACAGGGAGCTCCTACGAGCAGTACTTC. Its protein is CASSVTGSSYEQYF.

The chain carries TRBV4-3 and TRBJ2-5, with a tentative D call TRBD2 (5 bases). Trimming took off 4 bases at V and 5 bases at J, with 17 bases between the two ends. This CDR3 region has 15 residues. CDR1 and CDR2 (germline): LGHNA, YSLEER. The CDR3 nucleotides read TGCGCCAGCAGCCCCCAGAGTGGACGCGGGGAGACCCAGTACTTC. Its protein product is CASSPQSGRGETQYF.

V gene TRBV29-1 combines with J gene TRBJ1-3, with TRBD1 as a possible D gene (6 bases). Germline CDR1 reads SQVTM; CDR2 reads ANQGSEA. V dropped 4 bases and J dropped 3 bases, with 13 bases sitting between them. This CDR3 is built from 14 residues. As DNA, the CDR3 is TGCAGCGTTGGATTAGGACAGTTTGGAAACACCATATATTTT. Translation gives CSVGLGQFGNTIYF.

V usage is TRBV6-2 or TRBV6-3 and J usage is TRBJ1-5, with TRBD1 matching over 7 bases. The germline gives CDR1 MNHEY, CDR2 SVGEGT. Germline trimming cut 2 bases from V and 3 bases from J; bases unmatched to any gene: 1. The CDR3 totals 14 residues. In DNA form, the CDR3 reads TGTGCCAGCAGTTACGACAGGGACAATCAGCCCCAGCATTTT. It codes for CASSYDRDNQPQHF.